The clone carrying this T cell receptor (beta chain) rates as medium-sized. The source of the sample is a study of breast tumors, draining lymph nodes, adjacent tissues. TCRdb fed the multiplex PCR reads into MiXCR, producing one record per CDR3 protein. Here the sample spans tens of thousands of distinct CDR3 sequences, about 70% being singletons. V shed 2 bases and J 10 bases; nucleotides not matched to a gene: 7. The CDR3 consists of 15 residues. V and J are TRBV12-3 or TRBV12-4 and TRBJ1-6, with 8 bases that match TRBD1. This clonotype originated in a female donor with breast cancer. Some clones in this sample may be carry-over from other donors' samples. The sample consisted of tumor-adjacent breast tissue. CDR3 nucleotide sequence: TGTGCCAGCAGTTTATATACAGGGGGGCCCTCACCCCTCCACTTT. Translation: CASSLYTGGPSPLHF.